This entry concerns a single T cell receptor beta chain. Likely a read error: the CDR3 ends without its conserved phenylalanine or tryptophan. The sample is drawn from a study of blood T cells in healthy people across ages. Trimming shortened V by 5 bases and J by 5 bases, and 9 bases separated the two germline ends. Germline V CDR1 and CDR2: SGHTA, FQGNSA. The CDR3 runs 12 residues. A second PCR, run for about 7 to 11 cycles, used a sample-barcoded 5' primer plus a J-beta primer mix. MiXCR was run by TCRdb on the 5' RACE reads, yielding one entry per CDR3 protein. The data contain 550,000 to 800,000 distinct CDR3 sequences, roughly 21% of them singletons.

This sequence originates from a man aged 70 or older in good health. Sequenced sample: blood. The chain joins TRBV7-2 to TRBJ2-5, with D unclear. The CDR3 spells CASSQSRETQYL. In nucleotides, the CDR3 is TGTGCCAGCAGCCAATCAAGGGAGACCCAGTACCTC.